Presented here are 15 T cell receptor beta chains from one specimen sequenced in a study of blood T cell repertoires in COVID-19. The repertoire was sequenced with immunoSEQ multiplex PCR; TCRdb's copy has only in-frame clones and lacks some. The data contain approximately 670,000 clones, 85% to 90% of them singletons. Sequences were obtained from peripheral blood. The receptors originated from a woman aged 18-29 years with acute or convalescent COVID-19.

The chain recombines TRBV28 with TRBJ1-6; tentative D call: TRBD1 (6 bases). Trimming stripped 2 bases from V and 16 bases from J, with 9 bases between. Germline CDR1 reads MDHEN; CDR2 reads SYDVKM. The CDR3 runs to 11 residues. As DNA, the CDR3 is TGTGCCAGCAGTTTAGAAAGGGGGCTCCACTTT. Translating it yields CASSLERGLHF.

This clone has just one count. The chain uses TRBV7-2 and TRBJ1-1, with D possibly matching TRBD1 (6 bases). The CDR3 is made up of 13 amino acids. Trimming left V 3 bases short and J 5 bases short, with 10 bases between. Germline lookup yields CDR1 SGHTA and CDR2 FQGNSA. The CDR3 DNA reads as TGTGCCAGCAGCTTTCAGGGGCGGACTGAAGCTTTCTTT. Translating gives CASSFQGRTEAFF.

This clone came up once. V usage is TRBV6-5 and J usage is TRBJ1-1; TRBD1 is a possible D gene (5 bases). The CDR3 consists of 10 residues. V lost 8 bases and J 7 bases, leaving 8 bases between the germline ends. Germline V gene lookup returns CDR1 MNHEY and CDR2 SVGAGI. CDR3 loop: CASGALEAFF. CDR3 DNA sequence: TGTGCCAGCGGGGCGCTTGAAGCTTTCTTT.

In its sample, this clone was seen once. This chain links TRBV28 with TRBJ2-1; 7 nucleotides line up with TRBD2. Germline V gene sequence: CDR1 MDHEN, CDR2 SYDVKM. V lost 6 bases, J lost 3 bases, and 8 bases stayed unmatched. This CDR3 is built from 15 residues. The CDR3 loop is CASSRPRGVYNEQFF. CDR3 coding DNA: TGTGCCAGCAGCCGCCCTCGGGGGGTCTACAATGAGCAGTTCTTC.

This clone was seen a handful of times. The rearrangement joins TRBV10-3 to TRBJ1-4; 9 bases fit TRBD1. The CDR3 is made up of 14 amino acids. Germline V gives CDR1 ENHRY, CDR2 SYGVKD. J gave up 8 bases and V 10 bases, and 11 bases lay outside the gene matches. CDR3: CATKGDRVGEKLFF. DNA of the CDR3: TGTGCCACCAAAGGGGACAGGGTGGGAGAAAAACTGTTTTTT.

The chain has TRBV11-2 and TRBJ1-5; 9 bases are shared with TRBD1. Trimming took 5 bases from V and 7 from J; bases not matched to a gene: 12. Germline CDR1 is SGHAT and CDR2 is FQNNGV. CDR3 size: 16 residues. The CDR3 protein is CASSQVTGGIGQPQHF. The CDR3 DNA is TGTGCCAGCAGCCAAGTCACAGGGGGCATTGGACAGCCCCAGCATTTT.

The gene calls are TRBV4-1 and TRBJ1-3; D is possibly TRBD1 (5 bases). V was cut by 7 bases and J by 4 bases, with 14 bases left in between. Germline CDR1 MGHRA, CDR2 YSYEKL. The CDR3 is 14 residues long. The CDR3 DNA sequence: TGCGCCAGCACCCAGGGAGGGTGGGGAAACACCATATATTTT. Translating it yields CASTQGGWGNTIYF.

The chain combines TRBV9 with TRBJ1-1; the D gene is possibly TRBD1 (6 bases). CDR1 is SGDLS and CDR2 is YYNGEE in the germline V gene. The CDR3 contains 15 residues. V was shortened by 0 bases and J by 8 bases, with 17 bases between the two germline ends. CDR3 nucleotides: TGTGCCAGCAGCGTAGCTGGGTGGGCGGGGGCGGAAGCTTTCTTT. Translation gives CASSVAGWAGAEAFF.

The rearrangement joins TRBV7-3 to TRBJ2-2; 9 nucleotides align to TRBD1. With 1 base clipped from V and 6 bases from J, the junction kept 6 bases outside the gene matches. This CDR3 region has 16 residues. Germline CDR1 SGHTA, CDR2 FQGTGA. CDR3 nucleotide sequence: TGTGCCAGCAGCTTAAAGGGACAGGGTGGTGCCGGGGAGCTGTTTTTT. Translating gives CASSLKGQGGAGELFF. Filled out from reference TRBV7-3 and TRBJ2-2, the complete variable domain reads GAGVSQTPSNKVTEKGKYVELRCDPISGHTALYWYRQSLGQGPEFLIYFQGTGAADDSGLPNDRFFAVRPEGSVSTLKIQRTERGDSAVYLCASSLKGQGGAGELFFGEGSRLTVL.

This chain connects TRBV7-3 to TRBJ1-6; TRBD1 is a possible D gene (6 bases). Trimming removed 6 bases at V and 11 bases at J, with 14 bases between. The CDR3 runs to 13 residues. Germline V gives CDR1 SGHTA, CDR2 FQGTGA. The CDR3 is CASSLGTGTPLHF. CDR3 sequence (DNA): TGTGCCAGCAGTCTAGGTACAGGGACACCCCTCCACTTT.

This clone was observed once. The rearrangement links TRBV7-2 to TRBJ1-2, with D hard to call. The germline V and J ends were trimmed by 3 bases and 5 bases, with 16 bases remaining between them. Germline CDR1 SGHTA, CDR2 FQGNSA. The CDR3 covers 15 residues. CDR3 in amino acids: CASSLYREPLYGYTF. CDR3 DNA sequence: TGTGCCAGCAGCTTGTACCGGGAACCGCTATATGGCTACACCTTC.

This clone appeared once. The V and J genes are TRBV5-1 and TRBJ2-1; a weak D match, TRBD1 (5 bases). The V gene lost 1 base and the J gene lost 0 bases, with 11 bases spanning the gap. Germline CDR1 is SGHRS and CDR2 is YFSETQ. The CDR3 runs 16 residues. As DNA, the CDR3 is TGCGCCAGCAGCTTGTATAGGGGATTCTCCTACAATGAGCAGTTCTTC. It is translated as CASSLYRGFSYNEQFF.

The rearrangement uses TRBV28 and TRBJ1-3; perhaps TRBD1 as D (5 bases). The CDR3 is 15 amino acids. V was clipped by 8 bases and J by 0 bases, with 14 bases between them. The V gene's germline CDR1 is MDHEN and CDR2 SYDVKM. CDR3 coding DNA: TGTGCCAGCTGCAATGGACACCGCTCTGGAAACACCATATATTTT. It encodes CASCNGHRSGNTIYF.

This clone was seen more than once but under ten times. The chain carries TRBV6-5 and TRBJ1-4; unclear D gene. This CDR3 is built from 13 residues. Germline V lookup: CDR1 MNHEY, CDR2 SVGAGI. V shed 5 bases and J shed 8 bases, with 12 bases lying between them. The CDR3 DNA follows: TGTGCCAGCAGTAAACTTCCGGGGGAAAAACTGTTTTTT. Its translation: CASSKLPGEKLFF.

CDR3 bases: TGTGCCAGTATCCCTACTGGACTAGCGGGGGAGCTGTTTTTT. Protein product: CASIPTGLAGELFF. The rearrangement uses TRBV19 and TRBJ2-2, with TRBD2 identical over 9 bases. CDR3 length: 14 residues. Germline V gene lookup returns CDR1 LNHDA and CDR2 SQIVND (reference sequence). Losses at the gene ends were 7 bases for V and 8 bases for J; bases not matched to a gene: 8.